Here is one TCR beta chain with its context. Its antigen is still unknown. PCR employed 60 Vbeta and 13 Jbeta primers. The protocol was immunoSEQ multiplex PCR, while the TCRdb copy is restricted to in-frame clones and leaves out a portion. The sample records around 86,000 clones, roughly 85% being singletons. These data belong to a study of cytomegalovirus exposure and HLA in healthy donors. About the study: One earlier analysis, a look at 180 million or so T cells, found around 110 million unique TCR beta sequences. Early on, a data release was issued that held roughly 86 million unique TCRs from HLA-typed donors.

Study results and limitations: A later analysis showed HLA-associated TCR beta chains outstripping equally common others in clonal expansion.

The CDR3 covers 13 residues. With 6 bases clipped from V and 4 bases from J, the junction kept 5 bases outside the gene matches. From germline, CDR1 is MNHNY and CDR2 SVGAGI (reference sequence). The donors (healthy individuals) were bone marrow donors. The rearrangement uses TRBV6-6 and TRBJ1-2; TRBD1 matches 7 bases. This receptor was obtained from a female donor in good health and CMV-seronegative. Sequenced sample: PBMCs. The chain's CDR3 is CASRTGDFYGYTF. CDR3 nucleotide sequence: TGTGCCAGCAGAACAGGGGACTTCTATGGCTACACCTTC.